This entry features one TCR beta chain sequence. What it binds is unknown. TCRdb used MiXCR to reprocess the 5' RACE reads, holding one entry per CDR3 protein. The data show over 400,000 distinct CDR3 sequences, under 25% seen once. This record belongs to a study of T-cell memory formation after mild COVID-19. General study points: CD4/CD8 balance characterized clones contracting day 15 to 85, and CD4+ skew characterized later expanders.

The material sequenced was PBMCs or a T cell subset sorted from them (not recorded which). The source of this sequence is an adult woman who had mild COVID-19 (a few samples of this study predate the infection). Cell type and time point are not known.

The CDR3 spells CSAHGTGQVSNYGYTF. CDR3 sequence (DNA): TGCAGTGCCCATGGGACAGGCCAAGTATCCAACTATGGCTACACCTTC. The chain carries TRBV20-1 and TRBJ1-2; TRBD1 aligns across 8 bases. V gave up 6 bases and J gave up 2 bases; unmatched junction bases: 14. This CDR3 region has 16 residues. CDR1 DFQATT and CDR2 SNEGSKA come from the germline V gene (reference sequence).